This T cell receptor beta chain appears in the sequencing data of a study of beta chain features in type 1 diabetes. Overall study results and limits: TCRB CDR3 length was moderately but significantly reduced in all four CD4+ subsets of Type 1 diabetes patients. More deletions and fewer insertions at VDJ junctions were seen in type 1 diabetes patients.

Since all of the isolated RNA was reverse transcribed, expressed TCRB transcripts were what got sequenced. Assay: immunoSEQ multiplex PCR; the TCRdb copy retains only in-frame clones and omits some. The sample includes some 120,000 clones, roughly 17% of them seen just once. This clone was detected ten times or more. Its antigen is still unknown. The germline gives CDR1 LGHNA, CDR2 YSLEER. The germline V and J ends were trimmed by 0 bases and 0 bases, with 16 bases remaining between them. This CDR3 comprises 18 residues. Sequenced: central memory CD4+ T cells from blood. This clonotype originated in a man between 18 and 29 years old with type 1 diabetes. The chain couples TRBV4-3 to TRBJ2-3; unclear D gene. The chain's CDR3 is CASSQDSRAGLSTDTQYF. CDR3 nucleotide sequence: TGCGCCAGCAGCCAAGATTCCCGGGCAGGCCTAAGCACAGATACGCAGTATTTT.